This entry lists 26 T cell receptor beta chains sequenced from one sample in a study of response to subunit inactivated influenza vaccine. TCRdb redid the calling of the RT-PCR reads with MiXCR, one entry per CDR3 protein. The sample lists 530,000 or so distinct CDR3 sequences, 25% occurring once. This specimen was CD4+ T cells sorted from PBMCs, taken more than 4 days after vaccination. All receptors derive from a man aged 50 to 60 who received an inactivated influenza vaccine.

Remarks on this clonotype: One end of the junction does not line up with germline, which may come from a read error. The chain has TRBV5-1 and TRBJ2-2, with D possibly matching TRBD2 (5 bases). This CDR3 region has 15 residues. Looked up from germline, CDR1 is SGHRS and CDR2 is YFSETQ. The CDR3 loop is CASSSSTVNTGELIF. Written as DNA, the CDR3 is TGCGCCAGCAGCTCCTCGACGGTTAACACCGGGGAGCTGATTTTT. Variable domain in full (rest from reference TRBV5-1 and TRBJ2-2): KAGVTQTPRYLIKTRGQQVTLSCSPISGHRSVSWYQQTPGQGLQFLFEYFSETQRNKGNFPGRFSGRQFSNSRSEMNVSTLELGDSALYLCASSSSTVNTGELIFGEGSRLTVL.

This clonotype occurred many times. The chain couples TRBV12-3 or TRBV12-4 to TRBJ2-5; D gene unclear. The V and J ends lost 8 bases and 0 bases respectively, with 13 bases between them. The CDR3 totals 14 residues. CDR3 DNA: TGTGCCAGCGCGCACTACACAGACCAAGAGACCCAGTACTTC. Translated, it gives CASAHYTDQETQYF.

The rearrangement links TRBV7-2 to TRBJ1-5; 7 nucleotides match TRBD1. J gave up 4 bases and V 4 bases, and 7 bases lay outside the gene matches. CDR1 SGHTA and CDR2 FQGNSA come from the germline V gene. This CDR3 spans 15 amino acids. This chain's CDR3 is CASSWFRDSNQPQHF. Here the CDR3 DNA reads TGTGCCAGCAGCTGGTTCCGGGACAGTAATCAGCCCCAGCATTTT.

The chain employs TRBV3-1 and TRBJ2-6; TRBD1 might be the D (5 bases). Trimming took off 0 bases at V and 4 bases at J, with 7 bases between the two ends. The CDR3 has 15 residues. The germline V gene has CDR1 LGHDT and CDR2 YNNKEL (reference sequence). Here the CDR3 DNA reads TGTGCCAGCAGCCAAGACAGGGTCGGGGCCAACGTCCTGACTTTC. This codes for CASSQDRVGANVLTF. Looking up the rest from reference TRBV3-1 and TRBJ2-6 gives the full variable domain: DTAVSQTPKYLVTQMGNDKSIKCEQNLGHDTMYWYKQDSKKFLKIMFSYNNKELIINETVPNRFSPKSPDKAHLNLHINSLELGDSAVYFCASSQDRVGANVLTFGAGSRLTVL.

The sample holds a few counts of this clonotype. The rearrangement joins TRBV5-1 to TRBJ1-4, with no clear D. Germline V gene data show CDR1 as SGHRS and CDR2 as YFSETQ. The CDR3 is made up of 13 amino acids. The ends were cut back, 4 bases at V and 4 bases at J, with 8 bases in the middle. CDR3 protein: CASSLHSNEKLFF. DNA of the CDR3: TGCGCCAGCAGCCTTCATAGTAATGAAAAACTGTTTTTT.

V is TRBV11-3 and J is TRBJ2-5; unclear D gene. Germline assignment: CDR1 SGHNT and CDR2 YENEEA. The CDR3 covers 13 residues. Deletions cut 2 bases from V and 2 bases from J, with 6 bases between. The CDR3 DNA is TGTGCCAGCAGCTTAAATTTACAAGAGACCCAGTACTTC. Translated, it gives CASSLNLQETQYF.

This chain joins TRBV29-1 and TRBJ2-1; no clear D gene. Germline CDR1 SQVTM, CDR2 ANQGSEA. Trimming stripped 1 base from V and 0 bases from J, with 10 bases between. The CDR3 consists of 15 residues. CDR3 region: CSVEGSTPSYNEQFF. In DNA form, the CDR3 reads TGCAGCGTTGAAGGGAGTACACCCTCCTACAATGAGCAGTTCTTC.

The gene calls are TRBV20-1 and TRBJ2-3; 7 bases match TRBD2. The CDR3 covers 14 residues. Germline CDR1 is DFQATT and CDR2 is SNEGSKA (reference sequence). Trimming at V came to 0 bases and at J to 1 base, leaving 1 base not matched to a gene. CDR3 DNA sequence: TGCAGTGCTAGAGATGCGGGGGGCACAGATACGCAGTATTTT. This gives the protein CSARDAGGTDTQYF.

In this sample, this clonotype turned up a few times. The CDR3 protein is CASSYPIPQGASTDTQYF. The CDR3 bases are TGTGCCAGCAGTTACCCGATCCCCCAGGGGGCTAGCACAGATACGCAGTATTTT. The V and J genes are TRBV6-2 or TRBV6-3 and TRBJ2-3, with TRBD1 matching 8 bases. Germline CDR1 is MNHEY and CDR2 is SVGEGT. V shed 2 bases, J shed 0 bases, and the junction held 10 bases outside the gene matches. This CDR3 has 18 residues.

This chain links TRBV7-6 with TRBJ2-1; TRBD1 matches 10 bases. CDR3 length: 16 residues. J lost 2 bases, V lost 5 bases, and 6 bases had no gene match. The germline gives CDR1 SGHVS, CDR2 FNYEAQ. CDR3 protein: CASSSVGTGAYNEQFF. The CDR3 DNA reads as TGTGCCAGCAGCAGTGTAGGGACAGGGGCCTACAATGAGCAGTTCTTC.

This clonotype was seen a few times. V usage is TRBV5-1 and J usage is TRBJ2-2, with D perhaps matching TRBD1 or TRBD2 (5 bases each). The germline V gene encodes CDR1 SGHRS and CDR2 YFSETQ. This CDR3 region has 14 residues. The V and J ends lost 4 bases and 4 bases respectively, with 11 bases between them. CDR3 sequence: CASSGVGGTGELFF. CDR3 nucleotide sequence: TGCGCCAGCAGCGGCGTTGGGGGCACCGGGGAGCTGTTTTTT. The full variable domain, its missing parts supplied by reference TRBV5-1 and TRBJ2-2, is KAGVTQTPRYLIKTRGQQVTLSCSPISGHRSVSWYQQTPGQGLQFLFEYFSETQRNKGNFPGRFSGRQFSNSRSEMNVSTLELGDSALYLCASSGVGGTGELFFGEGSRLTVL.

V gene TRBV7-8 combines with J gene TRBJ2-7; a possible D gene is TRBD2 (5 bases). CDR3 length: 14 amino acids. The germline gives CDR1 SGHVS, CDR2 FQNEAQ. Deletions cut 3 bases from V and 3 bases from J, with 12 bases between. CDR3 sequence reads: CASSLATRDYEQYF. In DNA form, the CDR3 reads TGTGCCAGCAGCTTGGCAACTAGGGACTACGAGCAGTACTTC.

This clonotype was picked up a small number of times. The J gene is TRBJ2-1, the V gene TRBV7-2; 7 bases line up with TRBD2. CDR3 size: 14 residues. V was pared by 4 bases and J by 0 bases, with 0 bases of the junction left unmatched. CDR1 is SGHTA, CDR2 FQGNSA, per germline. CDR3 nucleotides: TGTGCCAGCAGCTCTAGCGGCTCCTACAATGAGCAGTTCTTC. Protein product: CASSSSGSYNEQFF.

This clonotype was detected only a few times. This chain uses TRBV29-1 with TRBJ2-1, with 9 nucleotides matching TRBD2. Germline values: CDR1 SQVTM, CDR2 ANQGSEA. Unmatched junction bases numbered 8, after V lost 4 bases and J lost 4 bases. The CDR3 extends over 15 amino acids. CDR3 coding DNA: TGCAGCGTTGTTTTAGCGGGGGTATCTTACAATGAGCAGTTCTTC. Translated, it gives CSVVLAGVSYNEQFF.

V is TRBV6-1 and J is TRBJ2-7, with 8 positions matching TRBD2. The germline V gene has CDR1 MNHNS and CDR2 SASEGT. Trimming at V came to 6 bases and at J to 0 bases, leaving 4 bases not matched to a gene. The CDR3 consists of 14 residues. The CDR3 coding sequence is TGTGCCAGCAGAGACGGGACTAGCTCCTACGAGCAGTACTTC. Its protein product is CASRDGTSSYEQYF.

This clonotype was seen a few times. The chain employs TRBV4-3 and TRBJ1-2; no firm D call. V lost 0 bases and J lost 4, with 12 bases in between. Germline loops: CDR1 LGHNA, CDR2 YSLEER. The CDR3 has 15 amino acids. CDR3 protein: CASSQDLTGVYGYTF. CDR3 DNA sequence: TGCGCCAGCAGCCAAGATCTTACCGGGGTCTATGGCTACACCTTC.

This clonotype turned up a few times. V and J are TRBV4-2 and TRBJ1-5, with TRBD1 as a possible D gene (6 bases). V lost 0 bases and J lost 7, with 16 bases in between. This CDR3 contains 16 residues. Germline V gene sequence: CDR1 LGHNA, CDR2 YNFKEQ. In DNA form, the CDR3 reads TGTGCCAGCAGCCAAGATTGGTTTGGCAGGGGCCAGCCCCAGCATTTT. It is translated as CASSQDWFGRGQPQHF.

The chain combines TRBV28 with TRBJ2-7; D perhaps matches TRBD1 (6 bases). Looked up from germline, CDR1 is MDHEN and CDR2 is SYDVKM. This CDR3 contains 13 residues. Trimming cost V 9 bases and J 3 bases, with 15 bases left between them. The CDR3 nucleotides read TGTGCCAGTTCCGGGACACCAGTCTACGAGCAGTACTTC. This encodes CASSGTPVYEQYF.

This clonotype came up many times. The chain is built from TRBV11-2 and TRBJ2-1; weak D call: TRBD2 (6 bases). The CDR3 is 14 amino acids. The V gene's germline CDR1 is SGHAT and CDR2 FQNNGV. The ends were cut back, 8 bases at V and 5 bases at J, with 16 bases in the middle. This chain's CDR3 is CASGLGGADNEQFF. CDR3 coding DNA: TGTGCCAGCGGGCTGGGAGGAGCGGACAATGAGCAGTTCTTC.

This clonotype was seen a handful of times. Written as DNA, the CDR3 is TGCAGTGCTAGGTCGGGAGTGATCCAAGAGACCCAGTACTTC. Its protein is CSARSGVIQETQYF. The V call is TRBV20-1, the J call TRBJ2-5; D possibly corresponds to TRBD2 (6 bases). CDR1 and CDR2 (germline): DFQATT, SNEGSKA (reference sequence). The CDR3 extends over 14 amino acids. V gave up 3 bases and J gave up 1 base, with 12 bases separating them.

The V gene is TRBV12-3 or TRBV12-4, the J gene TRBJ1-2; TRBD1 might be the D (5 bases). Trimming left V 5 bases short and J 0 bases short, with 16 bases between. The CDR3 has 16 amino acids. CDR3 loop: CASSTTASTSNYGYTF. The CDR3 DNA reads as TGTGCCAGCAGTACGACAGCGAGCACGTCTAACTATGGCTACACCTTC.

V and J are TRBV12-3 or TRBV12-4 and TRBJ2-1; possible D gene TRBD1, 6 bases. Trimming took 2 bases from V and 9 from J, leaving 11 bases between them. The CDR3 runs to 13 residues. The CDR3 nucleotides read TGTGCCAGCAGTTTACCACTGGACAGTGAGCAGTTCTTC. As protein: CASSLPLDSEQFF.

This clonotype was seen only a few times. The CDR3 region is CSVSPTGLTGELFF. The DNA for the CDR3 is TGCAGCGTGTCTCCGACAGGGCTCACCGGGGAGCTGTTTTTT. The rearrangement uses TRBV29-1 and TRBJ2-2, with 7 bases aligning to TRBD1. The CDR3 has 14 amino acids. Germline trimming cut 6 bases from V and 4 bases from J; bases unmatched to any gene: 8. Germline V gene lookup returns CDR1 SQVTM and CDR2 ANQGSEA.

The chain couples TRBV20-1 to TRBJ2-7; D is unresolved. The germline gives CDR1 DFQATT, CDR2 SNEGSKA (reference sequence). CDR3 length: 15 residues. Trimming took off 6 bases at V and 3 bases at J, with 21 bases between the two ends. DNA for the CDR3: TGCAGTGCCAAAGTCTGGATGGGTCTCCACTACGAGCAGTACTTC. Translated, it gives CSAKVWMGLHYEQYF.

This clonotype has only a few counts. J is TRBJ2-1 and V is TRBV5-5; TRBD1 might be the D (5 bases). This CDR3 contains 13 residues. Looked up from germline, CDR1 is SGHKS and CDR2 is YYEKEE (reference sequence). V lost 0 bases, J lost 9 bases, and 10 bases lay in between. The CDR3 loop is CASSLVGAPEQFF. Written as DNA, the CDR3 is TGTGCCAGCAGCTTGGTAGGGGCCCCTGAGCAGTTCTTC.

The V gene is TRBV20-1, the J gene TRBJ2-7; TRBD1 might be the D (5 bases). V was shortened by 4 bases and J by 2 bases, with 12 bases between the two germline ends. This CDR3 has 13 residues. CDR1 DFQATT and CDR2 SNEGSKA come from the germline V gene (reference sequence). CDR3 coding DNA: TGCAGTGCTACTAGTCAGGGCCCCTACGAGCAGTACTTC. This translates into CSATSQGPYEQYF.